This is a list of T cell receptor beta chains from one sample in a study of beta chain features in type 1 diabetes. The assay was immunoSEQ multiplex PCR, and TCRdb's table has in-frame clones only and misses some. The repertoire holds around 310,000 clones, approximately 12% seen once, with over 0.014% in the top ten. The sequenced sample was naive CD4+ T cells from blood. All receptors derive from a woman between 18 and 29 years old with type 1 diabetes. The CDR3 runs from the conserved cysteine through the conserved F or W. D genes are given only for firm matches. Not all rows give a size; the values are once, few, many and, for expanded clones, a class.

17 | NA | TRBJ2-2 | TRBD2 | TRBV7-9 | CASSLPGLAGNTGELFF | TGTGCCAGCAGCCTACCGGGACTAGCCGGCAACACCGGGGAGCTGTTTTTT
14 | NA | TRBJ1-4 | NA | TRBV30 | CAWSVGGVGEKLFF | TGTGCCTGGAGTGTTGGCGGGGTGGGTGAAAAACTGTTTTTT
14 | few | TRBJ2-3 | NA | TRBV5-4 | CASSLAGRTDTQYF | TGTGCCAGCAGCTTGGCCGGGAGAACAGATACGCAGTATTTT
14 | NA | TRBJ1-2 | NA | TRBV11-3 | CASSSQFPNYGYTF | TGTGCCAGCAGCTCCCAGTTCCCAAACTATGGCTACACCTTC
16 | few | TRBJ2-1 | TRBD2 | TRBV14 | CASSPRRLANLNEQFF | TGTGCCAGCAGCCCGAGGCGACTAGCGAACCTCAATGAGCAGTTCTTC
17 | NA | TRBJ2-1 | TRBD1 | TRBV11-3 | CASSLRTGTASYNEQFF | TGTGCCAGCAGCTTACGCACTGGGACAGCTTCCTACAATGAGCAGTTCTTC
14 | NA | TRBJ1-2 | NA | TRBV28 | CASSSNHRSYGYTF | TGTGCCAGCAGTTCGAACCACAGATCCTATGGCTACACCTTC
15 | NA | TRBJ2-1 | NA | TRBV7-2 | CASSLGLAHGNEQFF | TGTGCCAGCAGCTTAGGGCTAGCGCATGGCAATGAGCAGTTCTTC
14 | few | TRBJ1-2 | NA | TRBV6-5 | CASKRGPQNYGYTF | TGTGCCAGCAAAAGGGGCCCTCAGAACTATGGCTACACCTTC
14 | NA | TRBJ2-1 | NA | TRBV30 | CAWSVPGAGASEFF | TGTGCCTGGAGTGTACCCGGGGCAGGGGCTAGTGAGTTCTTC
16 | few | TRBJ1-3 | TRBD1 | TRBV9 | CASSPGQGSFGNTIYF | TGTGCCAGCAGCCCAGGACAGGGTTCATTCGGAAACACCATATATTTT
16 | few | TRBJ2-1 | TRBD2 | TRBV18 | CASSRRLAGSYNEQFF | TGTGCCAGCTCACGCCGACTAGCGGGATCCTACAATGAGCAGTTCTTC
13 | NA | TRBJ2-1 | NA | TRBV6-1 | CASNRESLYEQFF | TGTGCCAGCAACAGGGAGAGTCTGTATGAGCAGTTCTTC
15 | NA | TRBJ2-2 | NA | TRBV18 | CASSPQEADTGELFF | TGTGCCAGCTCACCCCAGGAGGCAGACACCGGGGAGCTGTTTTTT
15 | NA | TRBJ2-4 | TRBD1 | TRBV27 | CASGSWTGGRNIQYF | TGTGCCAGCGGTAGCTGGACAGGGGGACGGAACATTCAGTACTTC
15 | few | TRBJ2-2 | NA | TRBV13 | CASRPLSPGSGELFF | TGTGCCAGCAGGCCGCTAAGTCCGGGGTCCGGGGAGCTGTTTTTT
14 | few | TRBJ1-3 | NA | TRBV7-9 | CASSFGGSGNTIYF | TGTGCCAGCAGCTTCGGGGGGTCTGGAAACACCATATATTTT
12 | few | TRBJ2-1 | NA | TRBV11-3 | CASLSSYNEQFF | TGTGCCAGCTTGAGCTCCTACAATGAGCAGTTCTTC
13 | few | TRBJ1-2 | NA | TRBV7-2 | CASSFRDGNGYTF | TGTGCCAGCAGCTTCCGGGATGGCAATGGCTACACCTTC
19 | NA | TRBJ2-3 | TRBD2 | TRBV9 | CASSSPGLAGTRSTDTQYF | TGTGCCAGCAGCTCGCCCGGGCTAGCGGGGACGAGGAGCACAGATACGCAGTATTTT
15 | few | TRBJ2-1 | TRBD1 | TRBV2 | CASTRDRGAYNEQFF | TGTGCCAGCACAAGAGACAGGGGGGCCTACAATGAGCAGTTCTTC
14 | NA | TRBJ1-5 | NA | TRBV7-2 | CASSLVGGAQPQHF | TGTGCCAGCAGCTTAGTTGGGGGGGCTCAGCCCCAGCATTTT
15 | NA | TRBJ1-2 | NA | TRBV5-4 | CASSFGGSKPVGYTF | TGTGCCAGCAGCTTCGGAGGTTCAAAGCCGGTTGGCTACACCTTC
16 | NA | TRBJ2-1 | TRBD2 | TRBV7-8 | CASSFKSGLAGDEQFF | TGTGCCAGCAGCTTCAAGTCGGGACTAGCGGGAGATGAGCAGTTCTTC
11 | few | TRBJ1-1 | NA | TRBV19 | CASSRGLEAFF | TGTGCCAGTAGTAGAGGACTTGAAGCTTTCTTT
17 | few | TRBJ2-1 | NA | TRBV5-1 | CASSFVGGSGSYNEQFF | TGCGCCAGCAGCTTCGTCGGGGGTAGCGGCTCCTACAATGAGCAGTTCTTC
16 | NA | TRBJ2-1 | TRBD2 | TRBV7-2 | CASSLVGLAGGVEQFF | TGTGCCAGCAGCTTAGTGGGGCTAGCGGGAGGAGTTGAGCAGTTCTTC
15 | few | TRBJ2-7 | TRBD1 | TRBV7-3 | CASSLDPGGTYEQYF | TGTGCCAGCAGCTTAGATCCAGGGGGCACCTACGAGCAGTACTTC
14 | once | TRBJ1-4 | TRBD1 | TRBV12-5 | CASGSGQGNEKLFF | TGTGCTAGTGGTTCCGGACAGGGCAACGAAAAACTGTTTTTT
14 | NA | TRBJ1-1 | NA | TRBV5-1 | CASSFLLANTEAFF | TGCGCCAGCAGCTTCCTACTCGCGAACACTGAAGCTTTCTTT
16 | NA | TRBJ2-2 | TRBD2 | TRBV2 | CASSPLASGIAGELFF | TGTGCCAGCAGCCCCCTTGCCAGCGGGATTGCCGGGGAGCTGTTTTTT
15 | NA | TRBJ1-3 | NA | TRBV4-2 | CASSQLGSSGNTIYF | TGTGCCAGCAGCCAACTAGGATCCTCTGGAAACACCATATATTTT
14 | few | TRBJ1-1 | NA | TRBV6-5 | CASSLNRKGTEAFF | TGTGCCAGCAGCCTAAATCGAAAGGGGACTGAAGCTTTCTTT